This T cell receptor beta chain was sequenced for a study of blood T cells in healthy people across ages. Study observations and caveats: In older individuals, TCR beta diversity per million T cells was lower, falling roughly linearly with age. Investigators treated diversity estimates from one million T cells as underestimates.

A second PCR, run for 7 to 11 cycles, used a sample-barcoded 5' primer plus a J-beta primer mix. A single record per CDR3 protein comes from TCRdb applying MiXCR to the 5' RACE reads. Here the sample spans approximately 770,000 distinct CDR3 sequences, 58% being singletons. Comments on this clonotype: Its antigen is not identified.

Isolated PBMCs totaled at least 6 million in each sample. Trimming cost V 0 bases and J 9 bases, with 5 bases left between them. Germline V gene sequence: CDR1 LGHDT, CDR2 YNNKEL (reference sequence). The CDR3 spans 11 residues. The chain uses TRBV3-1 and TRBJ1-2; D is unresolved. This receptor was taken from a man aged 25 to 45 in good health. The sample consisted of blood. The CDR3 loop is CASSQDLSYTF. CDR3 sequence (DNA): TGTGCCAGCAGCCAAGATCTGAGCTACACCTTC.